The 9 T cell receptor beta chains in this list originate from one sample, sequenced in a study of OX40 agonist ivuxolimab in advanced cancers. TCRdb's table, derived via immunoSEQ multiplex PCR, lists solely in-frame clones and lacks some. The table has some 75,000 clones, around 84% seen once; the top ten hold under 3%. The source material was CD4+ or CD8+ T cells sorted from blood, sampled in a trial of the OX40 agonist ivuxolimab. The source is an adult with an advanced solid tumor such as melanoma, head and neck, liver or kidney cancer.

V and J are TRBV6-5 and TRBJ1-4, with TRBD1 matching over 8 bases. This CDR3 has 16 residues. The V segment lost 0 bases and the J segment 8 bases; nucleotides outside the gene matches: 8. The germline V gene encodes CDR1 MNHEY and CDR2 SVGAGI. The CDR3 here is CASSYSQGALGEKLFF. The CDR3 region has the DNA TGTGCCAGCAGTTACTCCCAGGGGGCCCTGGGGGAAAAACTGTTTTTT.

The count of this clone is one. This chain connects TRBV5-4 to TRBJ2-5; the D gene is possibly TRBD1 (6 bases). Trimming removed 4 bases at V and 5 bases at J, with 18 bases between. CDR1 is SGHNT and CDR2 is YYREEE in the germline V gene (reference sequence). The CDR3 length is 15 residues. DNA for the CDR3: TGTGCCAGCAGCGACCTGACAGGCCCCCCGGAGACCCAGTACTTC. This translates into CASSDLTGPPETQYF.

The chain couples TRBV18 to TRBJ2-7, with 8 bases fitting TRBD2. Germline lookup yields CDR1 KGHSH and CDR2 LQKENI. J was trimmed by 1 base and V by 2 bases; bases with no gene match: 4. This CDR3 comprises 15 residues. The CDR3 loop is CASSPIQRGSYEQYF. The CDR3 DNA reads TGTGCCAGCTCACCAATCCAGCGGGGGTCCTACGAGCAGTACTTC.

V is TRBV5-1 and J is TRBJ2-2; the match to TRBD1 covers 7 bases. V shed 0 bases, J shed 2 bases, and the junction held 4 bases outside the gene matches. The germline V gene has CDR1 SGHRS and CDR2 YFSETQ. The CDR3 runs to 16 residues. This CDR3 reads CASSLAWDSNTGELFF. CDR3 in DNA: TGCGCCAGCAGCTTGGCCTGGGACAGTAACACCGGGGAGCTGTTTTTT.

J is TRBJ1-5 and V is TRBV30; 11 nucleotides match TRBD1. The CDR3 runs to 16 residues. Germline V gene sequence: CDR1 GTSNPN, CDR2 SVGIG (reference sequence). V lost 3 bases, J lost 0 bases, and 4 bases stayed unmatched. CDR3: CAWSGTGGGSNQPQHF. In DNA form, the CDR3 reads TGTGCCTGGAGCGGGACAGGGGGGGGTAGCAATCAGCCCCAGCATTTT.

The V gene is TRBV5-1, the J gene TRBJ2-7; TRBD2 might be the D (5 bases). V gave up 6 bases and J gave up 0 bases, with 7 bases separating them. The CDR3 totals 12 residues. CDR1 is SGHRS and CDR2 is YFSETQ in the germline V gene. CDR3 sequence: CASIGDSYEQYF. The CDR3 nucleotides are TGCGCCAGCATCGGGGACTCCTACGAGCAGTACTTC.

This sequence joins TRBV11-3 and TRBJ2-3; D tentatively reads TRBD1 or TRBD2 (5 bases each). In germline, CDR1 is SGHNT, CDR2 YENEEA. This CDR3 region has 15 residues. Trimming took off 3 bases at V and 1 base at J, with 11 bases between the two ends. The CDR3 DNA follows: TGTGCCAGCAGCTTTAAGGGGACGGGCACAGATACGCAGTATTTT. Its translation: CASSFKGTGTDTQYF.

V gene TRBV11-3 combines with J gene TRBJ2-3, with a weak D call TRBD1 (6 bases). This CDR3 has 15 amino acids. Germline-derived CDR1 and CDR2 are SGHNT and YENEEA. V was pared by 6 bases and J by 4 bases, with 17 bases between. CDR3 sequence reads: CASSNREGKPDTQYF. The CDR3 DNA sequence: TGTGCCAGCAGTAACAGGGAAGGCAAGCCAGATACGCAGTATTTT.

The V call is TRBV6-6, the J call TRBJ1-1; TRBD1 agrees at 8 bases. This CDR3 contains 14 residues. Trimming at V came to 4 bases and at J to 6 bases, leaving 7 bases not matched to a gene. The germline V gene encodes CDR1 MNHNY and CDR2 SVGAGI (reference sequence). The CDR3 protein is CASSSDREVAEAFF. For the CDR3, the DNA is TGTGCCAGCAGTTCGGACAGGGAAGTTGCTGAAGCTTTCTTT.